The clone carrying this T cell receptor beta chain was observed a handful of times. The data are from a study of shared T cell receptors in the human thymus. The CDR3 extends over 15 amino acids. V shed 9 bases, J shed 1 base, and the junction held 11 bases outside the gene matches. The germline gives CDR1 WSHSY, CDR2 SAAADI. The assay was immunoSEQ multiplex PCR, and TCRdb's table has in-frame clones only and misses some. The sample shows around 730,000 clones, approximately 85% of them seen only once. The same sample was also studied in work on human thymus T cells. That work contributes: The donor group consisted of healthy Finnish infants who were having corrective surgery for congenital heart defects. Resections obtained during corrective heart surgery supplied the thymus tissue. Thymic and blood repertoires appeared to show biased V and J gene usage. Among unrelated individuals, related research reported thymic repertoires that overlapped highly.

Sequenced sample: thymocytes. The receptor's source is a girl under three years old with a congenital heart defect. The V and J genes are TRBV10-2 and TRBJ2-5; the match to TRBD2 covers 7 bases. In nucleotides, the CDR3 is TGCGCCAGTCTTCCTGGCCGGGGGGTCCAAGAGACCCAGTACTTC. This codes for CASLPGRGVQETQYF.